This T cell receptor (beta chain) was observed in a study of T cell repertoires in cytomegalovirus infection. Turning to the study itself: It was the public TCR beta signatures that indicated both CMV infection and matching HLA type. Overall study results and limits: The study found HLA-C-restricted CMV-specific TCR beta clonotypes dominating the ex vivo response. Summed frequency of shared TCR beta families picked out CMV carriers who also had the relevant HLA.

In TCRdb, the reads were re-called with MiXCR into one record per CDR3 protein. The sample carries about 130,000 distinct CDR3 sequences, almost 9% recorded once. Between the trimmed V and J ends, which lost 6 bases and 0 bases, there was a span of 9 bases. The CDR3 is made up of 13 amino acids. CDR1 is SQVTM and CDR2 is ANQGSEA in the germline V gene. This clonotype was detected ten times or more. Its antigen is not identified. Sequencing used PBMCs. The chain couples TRBV29-1 to TRBJ1-5, with D perhaps TRBD1 (5 bases). The receptor was isolated from a human donor in good health (CMV status not recorded). Some clones in this sample may be carry-over from other donors' samples. CDR3 amino acids: CSVGDDSNQPQHF. The CDR3 DNA is TGCAGCGTAGGGGATGATAGCAATCAGCCCCAGCATTTT.